The 6 T cell receptor beta chains below all came from one sample that was sequenced in a study of technical replicates of blood from several donors. TCRdb's table, derived via immunoSEQ multiplex PCR, lists solely in-frame clones and lacks some. The data hold tens of thousands of clones, with 90% to 95% observed a single time. The sequenced material came from T cells isolated from PBMCs. These receptors were taken from a human donor in good health.

The gene calls are TRBV5-6 and TRBJ2-7; TRBD2 matches 8 bases. The CDR3 length is 15 residues. The junction had 9 bases not matched to a gene; V was cut back by 4 bases and J by 3 bases. Germline V gene lookup returns CDR1 SGHDT and CDR2 YYEEEE. In nucleotides, the CDR3 is TGTGCCAGCAGCCCGATACTAGCGGTGCACTACGAGCAGTACTTC. It codes for CASSPILAVHYEQYF. Together with reference TRBV5-6 and TRBJ2-7, the CDR3 gives the full variable domain: DAGVTQSPTHLIKTRGQQVTLRCSPKSGHDTVSWYQQALGQGPQFIFQYYEEEERQRGNFPDRFSGHQFPNYSSELNVNALLLGDSALYLCASSPILAVHYEQYFGPGTRLTVT.

This clone was detected only once. The V call is TRBV5-1, the J call TRBJ2-5; no clear D gene. Trimming removed 4 bases from V and 2 bases from J, with 6 bases in between. This CDR3 contains 12 residues. CDR1 is SGHRS, CDR2 YFSETQ, per germline. The CDR3 DNA sequence: TGCGCCAGCAGCCCAGGACAAGAGACCCAGTACTTC. This translates into CASSPGQETQYF.

The chain joins TRBV30 to TRBJ2-1; TRBD2 is a possible D gene (6 bases). This CDR3 comprises 15 residues. V lost 1 base to trimming and J lost 8 bases, with 18 bases between them. Germline V lookup: CDR1 GTSNPN, CDR2 SVGIG (reference sequence). The CDR3 bases are TGTGCCTGGAGTGACGTAGTATCTCCGGGGGATGAGCAGTTCTTC. It is translated as CAWSDVVSPGDEQFF.

This chain connects TRBV9 to TRBJ2-5; D call uncertain. The germline V gene has CDR1 SGDLS and CDR2 YYNGEE. Deletions cut 0 bases from V and 2 bases from J, with 8 bases between. The CDR3 totals 14 residues. The CDR3 here is CASSVDPSQETQYF. Here the CDR3 DNA reads TGTGCCAGCAGCGTAGATCCTAGTCAAGAGACCCAGTACTTC.

This clone was found once. The genes are TRBV2 and TRBJ2-3; 11 nucleotides line up with TRBD2. Germline CDR1 and CDR2: SNHLY and FYNNEI. The V segment lost 4 bases and the J segment 2 bases; nucleotides outside the gene matches: 2. There are 15 residues in the CDR3. For the CDR3, the DNA is TGTGCCAGCAGTGGACTAGCGGGGCACACAGATACGCAGTATTTT. It specifies CASSGLAGHTDTQYF.

This clone was picked up one time. The chain joins TRBV5-4 to TRBJ1-3; no firm D call. This CDR3 has 14 amino acids. In germline, CDR1 is SGHNT, CDR2 YYREEE (reference sequence). The V and J ends lost 2 bases and 0 bases respectively, with 6 bases between them. CDR3 sequence: CASSLAGSGNTIYF. CDR3 DNA: TGTGCCAGCAGCTTAGCCGGCTCTGGAAACACCATATATTTT.